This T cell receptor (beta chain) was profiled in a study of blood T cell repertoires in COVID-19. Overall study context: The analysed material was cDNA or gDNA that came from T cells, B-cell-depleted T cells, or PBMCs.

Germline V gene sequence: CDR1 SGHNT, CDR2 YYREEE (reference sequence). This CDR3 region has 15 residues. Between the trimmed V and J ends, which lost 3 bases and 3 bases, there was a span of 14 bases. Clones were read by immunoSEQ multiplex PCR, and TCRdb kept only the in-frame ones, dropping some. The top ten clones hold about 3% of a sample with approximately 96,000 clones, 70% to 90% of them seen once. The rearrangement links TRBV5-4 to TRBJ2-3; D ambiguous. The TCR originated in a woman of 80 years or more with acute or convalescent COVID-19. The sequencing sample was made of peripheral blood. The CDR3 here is CASSWAPTQTDTQYF. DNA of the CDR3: TGTGCCAGCAGCTGGGCACCTACCCAAACAGATACGCAGTATTTT.